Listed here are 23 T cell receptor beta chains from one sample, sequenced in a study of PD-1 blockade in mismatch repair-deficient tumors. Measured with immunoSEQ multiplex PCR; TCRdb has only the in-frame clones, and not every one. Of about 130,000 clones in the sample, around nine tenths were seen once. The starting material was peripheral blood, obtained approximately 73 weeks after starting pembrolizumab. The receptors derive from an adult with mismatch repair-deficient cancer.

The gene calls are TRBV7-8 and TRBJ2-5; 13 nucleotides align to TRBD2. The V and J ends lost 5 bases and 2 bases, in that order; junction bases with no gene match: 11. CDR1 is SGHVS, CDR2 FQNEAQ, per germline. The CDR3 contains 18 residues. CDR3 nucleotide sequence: TGTGCCAGCAGCCGTGGGACTAGCGGGGAGGGTTGGCAAGAGACCCAGTACTTC. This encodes CASSRGTSGEGWQETQYF.

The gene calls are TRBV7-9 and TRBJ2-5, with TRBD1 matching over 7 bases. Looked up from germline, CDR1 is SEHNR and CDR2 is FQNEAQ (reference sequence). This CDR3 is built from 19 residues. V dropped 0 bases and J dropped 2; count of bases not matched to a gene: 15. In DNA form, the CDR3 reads TGTGCCAGCAGCTTAGCGACAGGGTCAAGCCGGAATATACAAGAGACCCAGTACTTC. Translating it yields CASSLATGSSRNIQETQYF.

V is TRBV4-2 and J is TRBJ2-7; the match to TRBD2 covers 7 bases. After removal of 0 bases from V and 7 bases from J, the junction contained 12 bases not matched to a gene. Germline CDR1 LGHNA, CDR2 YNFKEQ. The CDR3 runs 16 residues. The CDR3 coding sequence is TGTGCCAGCAGCCAAGATAGTCTAGCGGTCCCTGAGGAGCAGTACTTC. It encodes CASSQDSLAVPEEQYF.

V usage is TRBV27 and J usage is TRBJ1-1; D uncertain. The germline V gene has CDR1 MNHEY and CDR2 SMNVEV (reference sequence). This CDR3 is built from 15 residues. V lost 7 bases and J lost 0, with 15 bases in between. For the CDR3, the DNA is TGTGCCAGCAAGTACCTACGGCATATGAACACTGAAGCTTTCTTT. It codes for CASKYLRHMNTEAFF.

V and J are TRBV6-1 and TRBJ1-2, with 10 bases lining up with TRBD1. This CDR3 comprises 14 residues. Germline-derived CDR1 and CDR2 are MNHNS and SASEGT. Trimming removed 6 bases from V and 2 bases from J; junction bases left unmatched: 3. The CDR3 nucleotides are TGTGCCAGCAGGGGGACAGGGGAGAACTATGGCTACACCTTC. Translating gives CASRGTGENYGYTF.

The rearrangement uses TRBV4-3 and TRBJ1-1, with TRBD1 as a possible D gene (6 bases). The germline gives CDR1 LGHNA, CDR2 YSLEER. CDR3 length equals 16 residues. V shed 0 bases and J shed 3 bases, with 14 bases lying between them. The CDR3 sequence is CASSQDQGRPYTEAFF. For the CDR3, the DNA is TGCGCCAGCAGCCAAGATCAGGGGCGCCCGTACACTGAAGCTTTCTTT.

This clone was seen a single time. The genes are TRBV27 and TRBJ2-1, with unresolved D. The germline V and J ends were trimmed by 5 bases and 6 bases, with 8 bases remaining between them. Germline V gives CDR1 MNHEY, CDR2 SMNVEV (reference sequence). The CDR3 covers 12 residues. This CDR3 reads CASSVYGNEQFF. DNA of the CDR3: TGTGCCAGCAGTGTCTATGGCAATGAGCAGTTCTTC.

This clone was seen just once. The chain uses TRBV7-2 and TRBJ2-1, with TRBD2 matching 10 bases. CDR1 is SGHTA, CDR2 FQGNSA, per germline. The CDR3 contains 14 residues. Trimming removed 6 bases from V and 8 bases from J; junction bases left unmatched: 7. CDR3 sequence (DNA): TGTGCCAGCAGATTTAGCGGGAGGAACGATGAGCAGTTCTTC. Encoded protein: CASRFSGRNDEQFF.

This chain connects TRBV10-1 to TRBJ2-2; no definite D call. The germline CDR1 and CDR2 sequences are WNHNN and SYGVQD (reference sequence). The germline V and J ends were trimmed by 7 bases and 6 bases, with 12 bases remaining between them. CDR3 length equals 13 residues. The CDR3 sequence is CASTDRRPGELFF. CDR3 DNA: TGCGCCAGCACTGATAGGAGACCCGGGGAGCTGTTTTTT.

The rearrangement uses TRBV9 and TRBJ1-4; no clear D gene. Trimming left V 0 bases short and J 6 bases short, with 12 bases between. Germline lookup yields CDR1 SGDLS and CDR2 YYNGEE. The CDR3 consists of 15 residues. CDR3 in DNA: TGTGCCAGCAGCGTAGAACCTACTGCACATGAAAAACTGTTTTTT. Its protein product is CASSVEPTAHEKLFF.

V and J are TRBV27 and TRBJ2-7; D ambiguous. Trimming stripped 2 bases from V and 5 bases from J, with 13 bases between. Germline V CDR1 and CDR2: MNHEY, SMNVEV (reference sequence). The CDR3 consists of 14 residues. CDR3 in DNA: TGTGCCAGCAGTTTAAATAGAGTAAGGGACGAGCAGTACTTC. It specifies CASSLNRVRDEQYF.

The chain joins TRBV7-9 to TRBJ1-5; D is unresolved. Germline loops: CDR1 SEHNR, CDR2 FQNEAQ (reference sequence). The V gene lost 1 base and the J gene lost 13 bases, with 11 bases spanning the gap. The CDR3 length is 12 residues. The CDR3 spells CASSLVSGVQHF. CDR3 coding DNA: TGTGCCAGCAGCTTAGTGTCCGGTGTACAGCATTTT.

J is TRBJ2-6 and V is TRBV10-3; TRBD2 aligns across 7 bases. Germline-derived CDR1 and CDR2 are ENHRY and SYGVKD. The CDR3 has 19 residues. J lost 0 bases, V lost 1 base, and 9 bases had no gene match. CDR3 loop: CAISELWEGLISGANVLTF. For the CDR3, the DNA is TGTGCCATCAGTGAGTTGTGGGAGGGCCTAATCTCTGGGGCCAACGTCCTGACTTTC.

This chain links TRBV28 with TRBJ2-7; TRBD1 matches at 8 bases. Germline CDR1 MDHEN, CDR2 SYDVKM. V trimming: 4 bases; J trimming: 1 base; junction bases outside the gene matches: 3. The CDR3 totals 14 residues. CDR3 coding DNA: TGTGCCAGCAGTTGGGACAGGCTATCCTACGAGCAGTACTTC. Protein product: CASSWDRLSYEQYF.

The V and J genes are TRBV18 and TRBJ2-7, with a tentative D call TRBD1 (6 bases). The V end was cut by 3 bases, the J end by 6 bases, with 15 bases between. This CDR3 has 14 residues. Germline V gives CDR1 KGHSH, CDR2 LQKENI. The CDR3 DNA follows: TGTGCCAGCTCACCCCAGGGGTGGCTTGGCGAGCAGTACTTC. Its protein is CASSPQGWLGEQYF.

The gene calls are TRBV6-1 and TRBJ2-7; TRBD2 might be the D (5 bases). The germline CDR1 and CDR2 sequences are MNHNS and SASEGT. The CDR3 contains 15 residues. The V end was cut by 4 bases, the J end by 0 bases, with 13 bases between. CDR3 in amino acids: CASSAPIGSSYEQYF. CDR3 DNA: TGTGCCAGCAGTGCCCCTATTGGGAGCTCCTACGAGCAGTACTTC.

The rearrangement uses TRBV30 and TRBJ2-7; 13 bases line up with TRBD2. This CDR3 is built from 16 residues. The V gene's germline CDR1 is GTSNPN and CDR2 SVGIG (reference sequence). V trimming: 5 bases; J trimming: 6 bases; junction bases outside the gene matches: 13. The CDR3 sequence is CAWDHGTRTSGSEQYF. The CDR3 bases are TGTGCCTGGGACCACGGGACAAGGACTAGCGGGAGCGAGCAGTACTTC.

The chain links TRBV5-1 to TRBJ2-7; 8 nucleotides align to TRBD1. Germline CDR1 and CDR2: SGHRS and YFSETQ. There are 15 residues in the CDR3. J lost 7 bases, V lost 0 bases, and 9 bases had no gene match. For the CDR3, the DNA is TGCGCCAGCAGCTTGGTTGGCAGGGGGCTGGAGGAGCAGTACTTC. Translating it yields CASSLVGRGLEEQYF.

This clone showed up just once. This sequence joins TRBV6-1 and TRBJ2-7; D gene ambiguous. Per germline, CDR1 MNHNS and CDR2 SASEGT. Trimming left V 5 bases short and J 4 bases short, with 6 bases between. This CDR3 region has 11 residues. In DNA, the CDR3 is TGTGCCAGCAGTCGCCAGTACGAGCAGTACTTC. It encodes CASSRQYEQYF.

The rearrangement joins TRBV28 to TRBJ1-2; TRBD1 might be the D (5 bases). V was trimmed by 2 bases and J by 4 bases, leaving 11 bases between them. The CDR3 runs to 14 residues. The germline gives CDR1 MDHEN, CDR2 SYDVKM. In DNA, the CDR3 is TGTGCCAGCAGTTTACAGGGTGCTTTCTATGGCTACACCTTC. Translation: CASSLQGAFYGYTF.

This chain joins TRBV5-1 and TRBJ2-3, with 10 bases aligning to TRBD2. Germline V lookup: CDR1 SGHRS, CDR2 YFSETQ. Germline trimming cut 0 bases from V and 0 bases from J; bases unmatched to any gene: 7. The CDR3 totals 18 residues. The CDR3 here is CASSLAVLAGLSTDTQYF. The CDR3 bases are TGCGCCAGCAGCTTGGCCGTACTAGCGGGGCTAAGCACAGATACGCAGTATTTT.

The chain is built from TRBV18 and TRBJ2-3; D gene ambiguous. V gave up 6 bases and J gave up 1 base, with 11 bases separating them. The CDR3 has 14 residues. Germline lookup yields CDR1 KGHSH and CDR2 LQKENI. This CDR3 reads CASSPPGGTDTQYF. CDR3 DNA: TGTGCCAGCTCCCCCCCGGGCGGCACAGATACGCAGTATTTT.

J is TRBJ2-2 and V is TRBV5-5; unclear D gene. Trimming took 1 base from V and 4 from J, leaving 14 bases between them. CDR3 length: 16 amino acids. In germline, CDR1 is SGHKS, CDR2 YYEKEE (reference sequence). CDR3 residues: CASSLSPVLSTGELFF. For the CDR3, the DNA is TGTGCCAGCAGCTTGTCGCCCGTTTTGAGCACCGGGGAGCTGTTTTTT.